This is a list of T cell receptor beta chains from one sample in a study of blood T cell repertoires in COVID-19. Libraries were prepared by immunoSEQ multiplex PCR; TCRdb keeps only in-frame clonotypes and omits some of them. The sample lists around 97,000 clones; roughly four fifths were seen once. The sequenced sample consisted of peripheral blood. These receptor sequences come from a man aged 70-80 years with acute or convalescent COVID-19. Both conserved end residues are part of each CDR3. The D gene is left open where the match is weak. Not every row has a clone size; where given, it reads once, few, many or a size class.

j_call | clone_size | v_call | d_call | cdr3_nt | cdr3_aa
TRBJ2-7 | once | TRBV28 | TRBD2 | TGTGCCAGCAGCGACGGGTCAGCGGGAACCTACGAGCAGTACTTC | CASSDGSAGTYEQYF
TRBJ2-5 | - | TRBV6-2/TRBV6-3 | - | TGTGCCAGCAGTTACGATTCGAGAGGAGAAGAGACCCAGTACTTC | CASSYDSRGEETQYF
TRBJ1-1 | - | TRBV29-1 | TRBD1 | TGCAGCGTTATTCCGGGACAGCTCGAAGCTTTCTTT | CSVIPGQLEAFF
TRBJ2-5 | - | TRBV6-2/TRBV6-3 | TRBD1 | TGTGCCAGCAGTTACCTTGGGACAGAAGAGACCCAGTACTTC | CASSYLGTEETQYF
TRBJ1-1 | - | TRBV29-1 | - | TGCAGCGTTTCCCGGGGAGGGAATGAAGCTTTCTTT | CSVSRGGNEAFF
TRBJ1-2 | - | TRBV9 | - | TGTGCCAGCAGCGAAGTTGGGGGGGCCTATGGCTACACCTTC | CASSEVGGAYGYTF
TRBJ1-6 | - | TRBV19 | - | TGTGCCAGTAGTGTGACCCAGGGTGGGTCCTATAATTCACCCCTCCACTTT | CASSVTQGGSYNSPLHF
TRBJ2-7 | - | TRBV29-1 | TRBD2 | TGCAGCGTTGTACTAGCGGGGGGACACTACGAGCAGTACTTC | CSVVLAGGHYEQYF
TRBJ2-1 | - | TRBV11-2 | - | TGTGCCAGCAGGCGGAACAATGAGCAGTTCTTC | CASRRNNEQFF
TRBJ2-2 | - | TRBV5-4 | - | TGTGCCAGCAGTTCAAGACTAGCGAACACCGGGGAGCTGTTTTTT | CASSSRLANTGELFF
TRBJ2-1 | once | TRBV18 | TRBD2 | TGTGCCAGCTCACCAACTAGCGGGGGCAATGAGCAGTTCTTC | CASSPTSGGNEQFF
TRBJ2-7 | - | TRBV7-2 | - | TGTGCCAGCAGCTTAGGGCGGTGGAACGATCAGCAGTACTTC | CASSLGRWNDQQYF
TRBJ2-3 | - | TRBV5-6 | TRBD2 | TGTGCCAGCAGCTTGGGACTAGCGGCCTTTCAGGATACGCAGTATTTT | CASSLGLAAFQDTQYF
TRBJ2-3 | - | TRBV9 | TRBD2 | TGTGCCAGCAGCGCTAGCGGGGGGGCCTTCGGAGATACGCAGTATTTT | CASSASGGAFGDTQYF
TRBJ1-3 | - | TRBV7-9 | TRBD1 | TGTGCCAGCAGCTTAGAAGGACAGGGCCGAAACACCATATATTTT | CASSLEGQGRNTIYF
TRBJ1-5 | - | TRBV30 | - | TGTGCCTGGAATGCAGGGGGCAATCAGCCCCAGCATTTT | CAWNAGGNQPQHF
TRBJ1-1 | - | TRBV28 | - | TGTGCCAGCAGTCCCCTTGGACTCTACCTGGGGAAGCCTGAAGCTTTCTTT | CASSPLGLYLGKPEAFF
TRBJ2-7 | - | TRBV11-3 | - | TGTGCCAGCAGCTTAGCAGGGGTGAGCTACGAGCAGTACTTC | CASSLAGVSYEQYF
TRBJ2-1 | - | TRBV5-1 | TRBD2 | TGCGCCAGCAGCTTGGTAGCGGGGGGCAATGAGCAGTTCTTC | CASSLVAGGNEQFF
TRBJ1-2 | once | TRBV29-1 | - | TGCAGCGCCCTCGCAGGGGCCTATGGCTACACCTTC | CSALAGAYGYTF
TRBJ2-1 | - | TRBV5-1 | - | TGCGCCAGCAGCTTGGAAGTTCAGGGTTCTGGAGATTTGCTCTTC | CASSLEVQGSGDLLF
TRBJ1-6 | once | TRBV7-2 | TRBD1 | TGTGCCAGCAGCCCCCAGGGGGTTATGAATTCACCCCTCCACTTT | CASSPQGVMNSPLHF
TRBJ2-7 | - | TRBV15 | - | TGTGCCACCAGCCCGAGAGCCCAGGCGAACTCCTACGAGCAGTACTTC | CATSPRAQANSYEQYF
TRBJ1-2 | - | TRBV30 | TRBD1 | TGTGCCTGGAGGACCGGGACAGGGCACTATGGCTACACCTTC | CAWRTGTGHYGYTF
TRBJ2-1 | - | TRBV4-2 | TRBD2 | TGTGCCAGCAGCCAAGAGGGTCAGCGGGGGGCCAATGAGCAGTTCTTC | CASSQEGQRGANEQFF
TRBJ2-7 | - | TRBV7-9 | TRBD1 | TGTGCCAGCAGCTTAATCGGGACAGGGGTCCACGAGCAGTACTTC | CASSLIGTGVHEQYF